The T cell receptor (beta chain) described here comes from a study of blood T cell repertoires in COVID-19 (dated by TCRdb to 2018 to 2021). Turning to the overall study: Collaborator samples came from the United States, Italy and Spain and covered acute and convalescent phases of COVID-19. The material from the prospective study consisted of cDNA or gDNA derived from T cells, B-cell-depleted T cells, or PBMCs. Subjects who had been exposed to COVID-19, were actively infected with it, or had recovered from it provided the deeply sampled blood TCRbeta repertoires that made up the dataset. The repertoires were released in a freely available public database meant as a resource for research on the immune response to SARS-CoV-2. Samples were obtained from the ongoing ImmuneRACE study (first 160 participants) and from 1,000 to 1,500 subjects provided by 6 global collaborators. Nearly every sample came with metadata listing a de-identified subject ID, COVID-19 status, age in years and sex. Where HLA class I and class II types were available, the types were taken from metadata supplied by the sample provider, not from assay-based typing. What the work shows at the level of the full study, not this receptor alone: Clinical and demographic metadata were provided uncurated, with the amount varying by source and participant.

In its sample, this clone was seen a few times. This receptor's antigen is unknown. Base-call qualities are not available, and no considerably larger clone is one nucleotide away. Taken from cysteine to phenylalanine, the CDR3 has 14 residues. Left in the record is the CDR3 DNA by itself, 42 bases read in frame from the first base. Here V drops 5 bases and J drops 5 bases, and the junction holds 7 bases not matched to any gene. CDR1 and CDR2 were assigned from the germline V gene as MDHEN and SYDVKM. The immunoSEQ Assay, a bias-controlled multiplex PCR, was used to amplify TCRbeta CDR3 regions from genomic DNA. The study's processing was this. The number of nucleated cells in each sample was estimated from the amplification of reference gene primers within the assay. Sequence reads were collapsed and filtered to measure the absolute abundance of every unique TCRbeta CDR3 rearrangement. For each sample, productive Simpson clonality was calculated as the square root of Simpson's diversity index over productive rearrangements. TCRdb stores this immuneACCESS table with in-frame sequences only. Part of the clones is absent; in the studies checked, under half of the shortfall reflects unresolved V genes, and no reason is known for the rest. The DNA was the basis for D and trimming; V, J and clone size are from that table. The sample contains around 180,000 clones, almost 80% of them found a single time. 17% of the sample rests with the top ten.

Collaborating institutions collected whole blood in K2EDTA tubes following their own protocols. For TCRbeta analysis, collaborator samples were shipped as frozen whole blood, as isolated PBMCs, or as DNA extracted from either sample type. This sequence was found in a man between 60 and 75 years old with active or convalescent COVID-19. The chain couples TRBV28 to TRBJ1-1; TRBD1 matches 8 bases in the middle. Material: peripheral blood. CDR3 protein: CASSPGQGGTEAFF. The DNA is as follows: TGTGCCAGCAGTCCCGGACAGGGAGGGACTGAAGCTTTCTTT.